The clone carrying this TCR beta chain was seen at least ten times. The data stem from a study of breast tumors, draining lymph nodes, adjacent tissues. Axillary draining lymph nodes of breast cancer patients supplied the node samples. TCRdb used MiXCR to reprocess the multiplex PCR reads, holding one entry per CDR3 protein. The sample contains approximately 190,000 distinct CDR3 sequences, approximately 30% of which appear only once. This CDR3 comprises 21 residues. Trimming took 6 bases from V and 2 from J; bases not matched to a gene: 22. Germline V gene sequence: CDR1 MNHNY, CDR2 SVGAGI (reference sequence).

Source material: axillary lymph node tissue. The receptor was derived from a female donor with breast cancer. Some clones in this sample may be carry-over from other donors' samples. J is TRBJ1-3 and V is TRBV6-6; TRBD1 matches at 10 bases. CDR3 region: CASSPDRGRGPDPWAGNTIYF. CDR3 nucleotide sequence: TGTGCCAGCAGCCCCGACAGGGGGCGCGGACCCGACCCCTGGGCTGGAAACACCATATATTTT.